What follows are 7 T cell receptor beta chains derived from one specimen sequenced in a study of T cells after yellow fever vaccination. TCRdb used MiXCR to reprocess the 5' RACE reads, holding one entry per CDR3 protein. The table has a few hundred thousand distinct CDR3 sequences, around a sixth seen once; the top ten hold roughly 19%. The material was PBMCs, obtained before the yellow fever booster vaccination. These receptors were collected from a man aged 18 to 30 who received the YFV17D yellow fever vaccine.

Many counts were recorded for this clonotype. The chain couples TRBV12-3 or TRBV12-4 to TRBJ2-5; 11 bases fit TRBD2. The CDR3 runs 15 residues. Trimming cost V 6 bases and J 2 bases; bases outside gene matches: 5. DNA for the CDR3: TGTGCCAGCAGCCTGGGACTAGCGGCTCAAGAGACCCAGTACTTC. This codes for CASSLGLAAQETQYF.

V and J are TRBV7-2 and TRBJ2-3; D perhaps matches TRBD1 (6 bases). The CDR3 covers 17 residues. Germline assignment: CDR1 SGHTA and CDR2 FQGNSA. Trimming shortened V by 1 base and J by 4 bases, and 18 bases separated the two germline ends. CDR3 sequence (DNA): TGTGCCAGCAGCTTAGGATATGGGACAATCAGCGCAGATACGCAGTATTTT. Translating it yields CASSLGYGTISADTQYF.

The table lists this clonotype with a few counts. This chain uses TRBV6-5 with TRBJ2-2; D gene ambiguous. The germline V gene has CDR1 MNHEY and CDR2 SVGAGI. The CDR3 runs 14 residues. V was shortened by 6 bases and J by 1 base, with 9 bases between the two germline ends. CDR3 sequence: CASRQSWNTGELFF. The DNA for the CDR3 is TGTGCCAGCAGACAAAGTTGGAACACCGGGGAGCTGTTTTTT.

This chain connects TRBV7-9 to TRBJ2-5, with D unresolved. V lost 2 bases and J 3 bases, leaving 7 bases between the germline ends. The germline V gene has CDR1 SEHNR and CDR2 FQNEAQ (reference sequence). This CDR3 comprises 13 residues. This CDR3 reads CASSLSHEETQYF. The CDR3 DNA is TGTGCCAGCAGCTTATCCCACGAAGAGACCCAGTACTTC.

The V and J genes are TRBV5-1 and TRBJ1-1, with 8 bases aligning to TRBD1. Per germline, CDR1 SGHRS and CDR2 YFSETQ. The trim removed 0 bases at V and 13 bases at J, leaving 8 bases unmatched. CDR3 size: 13 residues. The CDR3: CASSLAQGAPGFF. For the CDR3, the DNA is TGCGCCAGCAGCTTGGCCCAGGGGGCCCCAGGTTTCTTT. Using reference TRBV5-1 and TRBJ1-1 for the parts outside the CDR3, the full variable domain is KAGVTQTPRYLIKTRGQQVTLSCSPISGHRSVSWYQQTPGQGLQFLFEYFSETQRNKGNFPGRFSGRQFSNSRSEMNVSTLELGDSALYLCASSLAQGAPGFFGQGTRLTVV.

The chain employs TRBV7-9 and TRBJ2-4, with D possibly being TRBD1 (5 bases). Germline V gene data show CDR1 as SEHNR and CDR2 as FQNEAQ (reference sequence). Trimming cost V 5 bases and J 1 base, with 15 bases left between them. The CDR3 totals 16 residues. The CDR3 is CASSLPPQGAKNIQYF. In DNA, the CDR3 is TGTGCCAGCAGCCTACCTCCCCAGGGCGCCAAAAACATTCAGTACTTC. Complete variable domain (other parts from reference TRBV7-9 and TRBJ2-4): DTGVSQNPRHKITKRGQNVTFRCDPISEHNRLYWYRQTLGQGPEFLTYFQNEAQLEKSRLLSDRFSAERPKGSFSTLEIQRTEQGDSAMYLCASSLPPQGAKNIQYFGAGTRLSVL.

This clonotype has a count of ten or more. The chain has TRBV12-3 or TRBV12-4 and TRBJ1-1; D might be TRBD1 (6 bases). This CDR3 contains 15 residues. The V end lost 5 bases, the J end lost 1 base, and 14 bases lay between the germline ends. The CDR3 DNA reads TGTGCCAGCAGTCCGCAACCGACAGGGAACACTGAAGCTTTCTTT. Translated: CASSPQPTGNTEAFF.